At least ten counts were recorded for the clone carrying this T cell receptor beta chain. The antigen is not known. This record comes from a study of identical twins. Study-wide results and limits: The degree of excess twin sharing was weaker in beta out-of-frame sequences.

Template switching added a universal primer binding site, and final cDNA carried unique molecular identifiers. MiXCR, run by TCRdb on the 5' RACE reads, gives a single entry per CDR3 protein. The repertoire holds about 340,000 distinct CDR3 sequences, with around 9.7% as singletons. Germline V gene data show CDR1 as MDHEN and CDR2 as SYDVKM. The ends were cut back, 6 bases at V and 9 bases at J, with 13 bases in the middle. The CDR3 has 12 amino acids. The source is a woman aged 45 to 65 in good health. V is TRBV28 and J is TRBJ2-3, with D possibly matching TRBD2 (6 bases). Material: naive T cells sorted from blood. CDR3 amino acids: CASRGTGRTQYF. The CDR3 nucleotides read TGTGCCAGCAGGGGGACTGGGAGAACGCAGTATTTT.